One and the same sample provided the 4 T cell receptor beta chains below, sequenced in a study of blood T cell repertoires in COVID-19. Using immunoSEQ multiplex PCR, the repertoire was profiled, and TCRdb retains in-frame clones only, with some absent. The sample shows about 150,000 clones, about 88% of them seen only once. Sequencing input: peripheral blood. The receptors derive from a woman in her seventies with acute or convalescent COVID-19.

J is TRBJ1-2 and V is TRBV5-1, with D possibly being TRBD1 (5 bases). Deletions cut 2 bases from V and 3 bases from J, with 8 bases between. The CDR3 totals 13 residues. Germline CDR1 and CDR2: SGHRS and YFSETQ. CDR3 region: CASSLDSYYGYTF. Written as DNA, the CDR3 is TGCGCCAGCAGCTTAGACAGCTACTATGGCTACACCTTC. Full variable domain (missing parts from reference TRBV5-1 and TRBJ1-2): KAGVTQTPRYLIKTRGQQVTLSCSPISGHRSVSWYQQTPGQGLQFLFEYFSETQRNKGNFPGRFSGRQFSNSRSEMNVSTLELGDSALYLCASSLDSYYGYTFGSGTRLTVV.

The chain has TRBV7-2 and TRBJ1-2, with a tentative D call TRBD1 (6 bases). The V and J ends lost 7 bases and 7 bases respectively, with 19 bases between them. CDR3 length equals 14 residues. Germline V gene lookup returns CDR1 SGHTA and CDR2 FQGNSA. The CDR3 here is CASTASAGVGGYTF. CDR3 DNA: TGTGCCAGCACCGCCTCGGCAGGGGTCGGTGGCTACACCTTC.

This chain links TRBV4-1 with TRBJ2-7, with D uncertain. The CDR3 is 15 residues long. Trimming pared 1 base from V and 4 bases from J, leaving 14 bases between. Germline V gene sequence: CDR1 MGHRA, CDR2 YSYEKL. The DNA of the CDR3 is TGCGCCAGCAGCCAAGCCCTGGGCTCACAATACGAGCAGTACGTC. This sequence encodes CASSQALGSQYEQYV.

V usage is TRBV5-4 and J usage is TRBJ2-1, with TRBD2 as a possible D gene (6 bases). Germline CDR1 SGHNT, CDR2 YYREEE (reference sequence). CDR3 length: 17 amino acids. Trimming took 7 bases from V and 0 from J, leaving 20 bases between them. This chain's CDR3 is CASWLLNSRGSYNEQFF. The CDR3 bases are TGTGCCAGCTGGCTTTTAAATTCGCGGGGCTCCTACAATGAGCAGTTCTTC.